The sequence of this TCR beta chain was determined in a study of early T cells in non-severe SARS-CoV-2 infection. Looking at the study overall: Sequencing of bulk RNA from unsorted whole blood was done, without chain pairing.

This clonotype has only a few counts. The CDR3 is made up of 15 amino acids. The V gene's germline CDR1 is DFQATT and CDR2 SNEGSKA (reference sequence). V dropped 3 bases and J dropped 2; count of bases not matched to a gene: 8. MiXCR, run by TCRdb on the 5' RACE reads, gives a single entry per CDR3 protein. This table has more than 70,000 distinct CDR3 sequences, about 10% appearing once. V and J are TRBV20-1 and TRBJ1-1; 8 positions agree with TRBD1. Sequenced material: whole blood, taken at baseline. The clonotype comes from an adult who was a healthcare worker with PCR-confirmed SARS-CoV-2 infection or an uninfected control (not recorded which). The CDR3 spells CSASIPGQGNTEAFF. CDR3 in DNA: TGCAGTGCTAGCATACCCGGACAGGGTAACACTGAAGCTTTCTTT.